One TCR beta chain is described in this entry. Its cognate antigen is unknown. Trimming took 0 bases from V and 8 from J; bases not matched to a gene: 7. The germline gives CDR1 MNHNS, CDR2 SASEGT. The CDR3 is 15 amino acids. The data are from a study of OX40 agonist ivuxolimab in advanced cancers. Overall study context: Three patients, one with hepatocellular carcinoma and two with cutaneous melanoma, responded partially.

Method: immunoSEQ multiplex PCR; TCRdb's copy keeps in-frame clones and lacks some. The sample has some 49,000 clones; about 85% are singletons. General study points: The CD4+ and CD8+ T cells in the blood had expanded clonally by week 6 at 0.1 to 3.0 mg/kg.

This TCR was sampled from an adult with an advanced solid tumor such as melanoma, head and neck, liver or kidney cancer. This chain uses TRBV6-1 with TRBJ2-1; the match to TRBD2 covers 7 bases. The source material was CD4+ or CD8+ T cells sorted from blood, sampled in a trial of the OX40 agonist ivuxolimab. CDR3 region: CASSEARRGVHEQFF. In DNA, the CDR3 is TGTGCCAGCAGTGAAGCTAGACGGGGGGTCCATGAGCAGTTCTTC.